This T cell receptor (beta chain) appears in the sequencing data of a study of blood T cell repertoires in COVID-19. Study information: The study drew acute and convalescent COVID-19 samples from the United States, Italy and Spain. Sample material is recorded as cDNA or gDNA derived from T cells, B-cell-depleted T cells, or PBMCs.

This clone was recorded once. The CDR3 totals 13 residues. V shed 6 bases, J shed 7 bases, and the junction held 6 bases outside the gene matches. Original processing notes: Scientists estimated how many nucleated cells there were by amplifying reference gene primers. Repertoires were generated with immunoSEQ multiplex PCR, while TCRdb's copy carries only in-frame clones and drops some. That table is the source of V, J and clone size, and D and trimming were worked out from the DNA. The table includes approximately 68,000 clones, roughly 84% detected once. The clonotype originates from a middle-aged man with active COVID-19. The V call is TRBV12-3 or TRBV12-4, the J call TRBJ1-5; 7 bases agree with TRBD1. Material: peripheral blood. CDR3 nucleotides: TGTGCCAGCAGAGAGACAGGGCTCCAGCCCCAGCATTTT. Its translation: CASRETGLQPQHF.